The 27 T cell receptor beta chains listed next were all sequenced from one sample in a study of early T cells in non-severe SARS-CoV-2 infection. TCRdb re-derived calls from the 5' RACE reads in MiXCR, one entry per CDR3 protein. The table includes approximately 97,000 distinct CDR3 sequences, approximately 10% detected once. The input for sequencing was whole blood, taken at baseline. Source of these receptors: an adult who was a healthcare worker with PCR-confirmed SARS-CoV-2 infection or an uninfected control (not recorded which).

A few counts support this clonotype. V usage is TRBV14 and J usage is TRBJ2-4; 9 bases match TRBD2. The CDR3 runs to 13 residues. Germline lookup yields CDR1 SGHDN and CDR2 FVKESK. The ends lost 4 bases at V and 16 bases at J; junction bases unmatched: 11. In DNA, the CDR3 is TGTGCCAGCAGCCCCCTGACTAGCGGCCCTATTTACTTC. Translation gives CASSPLTSGPIYF.

This clonotype was observed a few times. The rearrangement uses TRBV5-1 and TRBJ2-7; D tentatively fits TRBD1 or TRBD2 (5 bases each). Germline CDR1 reads SGHRS; CDR2 reads YFSETQ. Trimming stripped 4 bases from V and 5 bases from J, with 19 bases between. The length of the CDR3 is 15 residues. The CDR3 spells CASSRTGTTYDEQYF. The CDR3 nucleotides are TGCGCCAGCAGCCGGACCGGGACGACCTACGACGAGCAGTACTTC.

This clonotype has just a few counts. The CDR3 coding sequence is TGCAGTGCTAGAGACTATAGCACAGATACGCAGTATTTT. This codes for CSARDYSTDTQYF. The genes are TRBV20-1 and TRBJ2-3; D not certain. This CDR3 is 13 amino acids long. V was cut by 0 bases and J by 0 bases, with 4 bases left in between. Germline V gene lookup returns CDR1 DFQATT and CDR2 SNEGSKA (reference sequence).

The rearrangement joins TRBV9 to TRBJ2-5; TRBD2 aligns across 9 bases. Trimming cost V 3 bases and J 5 bases; bases outside gene matches: 8. Germline CDR1 is SGDLS and CDR2 is YYNGEE. This CDR3 region has 15 residues. CDR3 nucleotides: TGTGCCAGCAGCGCCTTAGCGGGAGTTATGGAGACCCAGTACTTC. Translation gives CASSALAGVMETQYF.

This clonotype has only a few counts. The V and J genes are TRBV12-3 or TRBV12-4 and TRBJ1-5; tentative D call: TRBD1 (5 bases). Trimming removed 4 bases at V and 5 bases at J, with 12 bases between. The CDR3 is 14 residues long. The CDR3 bases are TGTGCCAGCAGTTCTCGGGACGGTTATCAGCCCCAGCATTTT. Its protein is CASSSRDGYQPQHF.

This clonotype was seen a handful of times. This chain joins TRBV28 and TRBJ2-5, with a possible D match to TRBD2 (6 bases). V was shortened by 10 bases and J by 3 bases, with 15 bases between the two germline ends. The CDR3 totals 13 residues. CDR1 is MDHEN, CDR2 SYDVKM, per germline. CDR3 sequence: CATLFAGKETQYF. In DNA form, the CDR3 reads TGTGCCACCCTGTTCGCGGGAAAAGAGACCCAGTACTTC.

This clonotype was counted a few times. The CDR3 spells CASSPRGLAGDEQFF. Written as DNA, the CDR3 is TGCGCCAGCAGTCCTAGAGGACTAGCGGGAGATGAGCAGTTCTTC. This sequence joins TRBV10-1 and TRBJ2-1; 13 nucleotides align to TRBD2. CDR1 WNHNN and CDR2 SYGVQD come from the germline V gene (reference sequence). The CDR3 extends over 15 amino acids. With V trimmed by 5 bases and J by 8 bases, 6 bases remained unmatched.

The chain has TRBV4-1 and TRBJ2-3; D unresolved. CDR1 is MGHRA and CDR2 is YSYEKL in the germline V gene. The length of the CDR3 is 16 residues. V was shortened by 1 base and J by 4 bases, with 15 bases between the two germline ends. The CDR3 sequence: CASSQGRSGGADTQYF. Written as DNA, the CDR3 is TGCGCCAGCAGCCAAGGCAGGTCTGGTGGGGCAGATACGCAGTATTTT.

This clonotype showed up just a few times. The rearrangement uses TRBV20-1 and TRBJ2-1; a possible D gene is TRBD1 (6 bases). The length of the CDR3 is 11 residues. With 3 bases removed from V and 10 bases from J, the gap between germline ends came to 10 bases. Looked up from germline, CDR1 is DFQATT and CDR2 is SNEGSKA (reference sequence). The chain's CDR3 is CSARTGEEQFF. CDR3 nucleotide sequence: TGCAGTGCTAGGACAGGAGAAGAGCAGTTCTTC.

This clonotype was detected many times. This chain joins TRBV18 and TRBJ2-1; maybe TRBD1 (6 bases). Trimming pared 2 bases from V and 5 bases from J, leaving 25 bases between. This CDR3 has 19 residues. Germline V lookup: CDR1 KGHSH, CDR2 LQKENI. CDR3 nucleotides: TGTGCCAGCTCACCAGCGACAGCCTGGCCAGGGGCATTAGACAATGAGCAGTTCTTC. Translated: CASSPATAWPGALDNEQFF.

CDR3 DNA: TGTGCCAGCAGTCCATTCCGGGACAGGGGACCAGATACGCAGTATTTT. Its protein is CASSPFRDRGPDTQYF. This chain joins TRBV6-5 and TRBJ2-3, with 10 nucleotides matching TRBD1. The trim removed 5 bases at V and 4 bases at J, leaving 9 bases unmatched. CDR1 MNHEY and CDR2 SVGAGI come from the germline V gene. The CDR3 is 16 residues long.

This clonotype has just a few counts. The V and J genes are TRBV7-9 and TRBJ1-4; D gene uncertain. V gave up 5 bases and J gave up 5 bases, with 18 bases separating them. Germline values: CDR1 SEHNR, CDR2 FQNEAQ (reference sequence). This CDR3 has 16 amino acids. The CDR3 nucleotides read TGTGCCAGCAGCCCTCCGGGATCGAACATGAATGAAAAACTGTTTTTT. Translating gives CASSPPGSNMNEKLFF.

This clonotype has at least ten counts. The CDR3 is CAISSGQGAEAFF. CDR3 sequence (DNA): TGTGCCATCAGCTCCGGACAGGGCGCTGAAGCTTTCTTT. The gene calls are TRBV10-3 and TRBJ1-1, with 8 positions matching TRBD1. The CDR3 runs 13 residues. Germline trimming cut 6 bases from V and 6 bases from J; bases unmatched to any gene: 6. Germline loops: CDR1 ENHRY, CDR2 SYGVKD.

This sequence joins TRBV7-2 and TRBJ2-5; D is unclear. The V end lost 4 bases, the J end lost 3 bases, and 6 bases lay between the germline ends. Germline lookup yields CDR1 SGHTA and CDR2 FQGNSA. The CDR3 loop spans 12 amino acids. The chain's CDR3 is CASSSRKETQYF. CDR3 bases: TGTGCCAGCAGCTCCAGGAAAGAGACCCAGTACTTC.

Only a few counts were recorded for this clonotype. The chain uses TRBV6-2 or TRBV6-3 and TRBJ2-7; 8 nucleotides match TRBD1. V dropped 2 bases and J dropped 1; count of bases not matched to a gene: 7. This CDR3 comprises 16 residues. From germline, CDR1 is MNHEY and CDR2 SVGEGT. As DNA, the CDR3 is TGTGCCAGCAGTTACCGGACAGGGCAAATATCCTACGAGCAGTACTTC. Translation: CASSYRTGQISYEQYF.

This clonotype was detected a few times. The chain uses TRBV6-2 or TRBV6-3 and TRBJ2-7; tentatively, D is TRBD1 or TRBD2 (5 bases each). V lost 8 bases and J lost 3, with 14 bases in between. The CDR3 totals 13 residues. Germline assignment: CDR1 MNHEY and CDR2 SVGEGT. The CDR3 here is CASSGPRYYEQYF. DNA for the CDR3: TGTGCCAGCTCGGGACCGCGATACTACGAGCAGTACTTC.

This clonotype was found a few times. The V call is TRBV19, the J call TRBJ2-7; D is unresolved. Deletions cut 8 bases from V and 0 bases from J, with 11 bases between. The length of the CDR3 is 13 residues. Germline CDR1 reads LNHDA; CDR2 reads SQIVND (reference sequence). The CDR3 DNA follows: TGTGCCAGTGGACCGCTAGTCTCCTACGAGCAGTACTTC. It is translated as CASGPLVSYEQYF. Full variable domain (missing parts from reference TRBV19 and TRBJ2-7): DGGITQSPKYLFRKEGQNVTLSCEQNLNHDAMYWYRQDPGQGLRLIYYSQIVNDFQKGDIAEGYSVSREKKESFPLTVTSAQKNPTAFYLCASGPLVSYEQYFGPGTRLTVT.

This chain joins TRBV7-8 and TRBJ1-6; tentatively, D is TRBD1 (5 bases). V was shortened by 6 bases and J by 3 bases, with 24 bases between the two germline ends. Germline CDR1 reads SGHVS; CDR2 reads FQNEAQ. This CDR3 has 19 amino acids. Here the CDR3 DNA reads TGTGCCAGCAGGCTAAAGAAAACCCCAGAGGGGAACTATAATTCACCCCTCCACTTT. Residues: CASRLKKTPEGNYNSPLHF. Combining the CDR3 with reference TRBV7-8 and TRBJ1-6 gives the whole variable domain GAGVSQSPRYKVAKRGQDVALRCDPISGHVSLFWYQQALGQGPEFLTYFQNEAQLDKSGLPSDRFFAERPEGSVSTLKIQRTQQEDSAVYLCASRLKKTPEGNYNSPLHFGNGTRLTVT.

The genes are TRBV20-1 and TRBJ2-1; D is unresolved. CDR1 is DFQATT, CDR2 SNEGSKA, per germline (reference sequence). There are 14 residues in the CDR3. V was cut by 1 base and J by 0 bases, with 7 bases left in between. This CDR3 reads CSARARHSYNEQFF. The CDR3 DNA reads as TGCAGTGCTAGAGCTCGCCACTCCTACAATGAGCAGTTCTTC.

This chain joins TRBV7-8 and TRBJ2-3, with a possible D match to TRBD2 (5 bases). Between the trimmed V and J ends, which lost 3 bases and 2 bases, there was a span of 21 bases. The CDR3 runs 18 residues. Germline V CDR1 and CDR2: SGHVS, FQNEAQ. The CDR3 nucleotides are TGTGCCAGCAGCTTCTATGCCTCATACCTACGGGACACAGATACGCAGTATTTT. Its translation: CASSFYASYLRDTDTQYF.

The chain is built from TRBV9 and TRBJ2-5; 10 bases are a match to TRBD2. This CDR3 is built from 16 residues. V gave up 0 bases and J gave up 3 bases; unmatched junction bases: 5. The germline CDR1 and CDR2 sequences are SGDLS and YYNGEE. For the CDR3, the DNA is TGTGCCAGCAGCGTAGGCAGGACTAGCGGAAAAGAGACCCAGTACTTC. Translated, it gives CASSVGRTSGKETQYF.

This sequence joins TRBV4-2 and TRBJ2-2; 7 positions agree with TRBD2. The CDR3 length is 17 residues. Germline lookup yields CDR1 LGHNA and CDR2 YNFKEQ. After removal of 3 bases from V and 0 bases from J, the junction contained 7 bases not matched to a gene. The CDR3 DNA is TGTGCCAGCAGCCACCCCACTAGCGCCCCGAACACCGGGGAGCTGTTTTTT. Translation: CASSHPTSAPNTGELFF.

This clonotype has only a few counts. The V call is TRBV29-1, the J call TRBJ1-2, with D possibly TRBD1 on 6 matching bases. Trimming removed 6 bases from V and 8 bases from J, with 13 bases in between. CDR1 is SQVTM and CDR2 is ANQGSEA in the germline V gene. The CDR3 is made up of 11 amino acids. The CDR3 is CSVETGRGYTF. The CDR3 bases are TGCAGCGTCGAAACAGGGAGAGGCTACACCTTC.

Remarks on this clonotype: This may be a read error, as it is one base from a much larger clone. The chain employs TRBV9 and TRBJ2-3, with 7 nucleotides matching TRBD1. Germline values: CDR1 SGDLS, CDR2 YYNGEE. The CDR3 covers 15 residues. CDR3 sequence reads: CVSSATGADTDTQYF. The CDR3 nucleotides are TGTGTCAGCAGCGCCACAGGGGCGGACACAGATACGCAGTATTTT.

This clonotype was detected a few times. The chain has TRBV2 and TRBJ2-7, with a weak D call TRBD2 (5 bases). The CDR3 loop spans 15 amino acids. Germline V gives CDR1 SNHLY, CDR2 FYNNEI. Trimming removed 0 bases at V and 2 bases at J, with 11 bases between. CDR3: CASSEAVGLTYEQYF. The CDR3 DNA reads as TGTGCCAGCAGTGAAGCGGTTGGACTGACCTACGAGCAGTACTTC.

This clonotype has more than one count but fewer than ten. In nucleotides, the CDR3 is TGTGCCATCAGGGGGACCAACAGCTCCTACGAGCAGTACTTC. Translation gives CAIRGTNSSYEQYF. The V and J genes are TRBV10-3 and TRBJ2-7; D may be TRBD1 or TRBD2 (5 bases each). The germline V and J ends were trimmed by 6 bases and 0 bases, with 12 bases remaining between them. Germline loops: CDR1 ENHRY, CDR2 SYGVKD. The CDR3 sequence is 14 residues long.

This clonotype has only a few counts. This chain links TRBV7-9 with TRBJ2-1; D is perhaps TRBD1 (6 bases). CDR1 is SEHNR and CDR2 is FQNEAQ in the germline V gene (reference sequence). The CDR3 is 13 residues long. The V end was cut by 0 bases, the J end by 12 bases, with 12 bases between. The CDR3 here is CASSLALQGVQFF. CDR3 bases: TGTGCCAGCAGCTTAGCCCTACAGGGAGTGCAGTTCTTC.